The 2 T cell receptor beta chains below come from one sample, sequenced in a study of blood T cell repertoires in COVID-19 (TCRdb year 2020). Receptors were amplified or captured by the immunoSEQ multiplex PCR assay. TCRdb mirrors the immuneACCESS table, restricted to in-frame sequences. Some clones are absent from its copies; in checked studies, under half trace to an unresolved V gene, and the reason for the others is unknown. The sample includes about 34,000 clones, with less than 95% observed a single time. Of the sample, around 20% is held by the ten largest clones. Sequenced material: peripheral blood. These TCRs come from a man older than 75 with acute or convalescent COVID-19.

This chain links TRBV18 with TRBJ1-3; unclear D gene. This CDR3 is built from 16 residues. Deletions cut 6 bases from V and 0 bases from J, with 15 bases between. Per germline, CDR1 KGHSH and CDR2 LQKENI. This CDR3 reads CASSIEVPSSGNTIYF. In DNA, the CDR3 is TGTGCCAGCTCTATCGAGGTCCCCAGCTCTGGAAACACCATATATTTT.

The chain is built from TRBV5-4 and TRBJ2-7; 7 bases map to TRBD1. Germline CDR1 SGHNT, CDR2 YYREEE (reference sequence). The CDR3 extends over 15 amino acids. With 4 bases clipped from V and 4 bases from J, the junction kept 11 bases outside the gene matches. CDR3 sequence reads: CASSHPDRSPYEQYF. The CDR3, as DNA: TGTGCCAGCAGCCACCCGGACAGGAGCCCTTACGAGCAGTACTTC.